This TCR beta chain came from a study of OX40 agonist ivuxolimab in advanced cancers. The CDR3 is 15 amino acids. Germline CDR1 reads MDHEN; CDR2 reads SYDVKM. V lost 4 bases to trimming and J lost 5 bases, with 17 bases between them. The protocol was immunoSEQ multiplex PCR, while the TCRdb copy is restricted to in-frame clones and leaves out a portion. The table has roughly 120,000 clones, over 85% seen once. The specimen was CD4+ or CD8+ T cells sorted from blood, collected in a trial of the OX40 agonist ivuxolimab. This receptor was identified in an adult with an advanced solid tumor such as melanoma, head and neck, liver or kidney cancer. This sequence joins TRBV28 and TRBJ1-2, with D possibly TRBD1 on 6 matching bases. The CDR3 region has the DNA TGTGCCAGCAGTTGGAGACAGGTCGGGCTTTATGGCTACACCTTC. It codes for CASSWRQVGLYGYTF.